These T cell receptor beta chains were read from a single sample in a study of cytomegalovirus exposure and HLA in healthy donors. Measured with immunoSEQ multiplex PCR; TCRdb has only the in-frame clones, and not every one. The sample lists about 110,000 clones, around 73% occurring once. The source material was PBMCs. Every receptor here comes from a man aged 40-49 years in good health and CMV-seronegative. CDR3s include the opening cysteine and the closing phenylalanine or tryptophan. D genes are given only for firm matches. The size entry is marked missing in some rows and otherwise reads once, few, many or a size class.

>.|.|TRBV2|TRBJ2-3
CASTPRAGAVTDTQYF
TGTGCCAGCACCCCGAGGGCGGGGGCGGTCACAGATACGCAGTATTTT
>TRBD2|.|TRBV7-9|TRBJ2-7
CATLDLAGVLTYEQYF
TGTGCCACCCTAGACCTAGCGGGGGTACTGACCTACGAGCAGTACTTC
>TRBD2|.|TRBV10-3|TRBJ2-5
CAIGLAEETQYF
TGTGCCATAGGACTAGCGGAAGAGACCCAGTACTTC
>.|.|TRBV7-8|TRBJ1-6
CASSSDNSPLHF
TGTGCCAGCAGCTCCGATAATTCACCCCTCCACTTT
>.|.|TRBV6-5|TRBJ2-1
CASSYSRGGLNEQFF
TGTGCCAGCAGTTACTCGAGAGGAGGTCTTAATGAGCAGTTCTTC
>TRBD1|.|TRBV6-6|TRBJ2-5
CASSPGQGSQETQYF
TGTGCCAGCAGTCCGGGACAGGGGTCCCAAGAGACCCAGTACTTC
>.|once|TRBV2|TRBJ1-1
CASSLGVDTEAFF
TGTGCCAGCAGCTTAGGGGTAGACACTGAAGCTTTCTTT
>.|.|TRBV5-4|TRBJ1-2
CASSWGRVREGYTF
TGTGCCAGCAGCTGGGGCAGGGTTCGGGAGGGCTACACCTTC
>TRBD1|few|TRBV27|TRBJ1-2
CASTQIRDRGKKGYTF
TGTGCCAGCACCCAGATCCGGGACAGGGGGAAGAAAGGCTACACCTTC
>.|.|TRBV7-6|TRBJ1-1
CASSLVQGRWNTEAFF
TGTGCCAGCAGCTTAGTGCAGGGCCGTTGGAACACTGAAGCTTTCTTT
>.|.|TRBV7-3|TRBJ2-3
CASSPGVPDTQYF
TGTGCCAGCAGCCCAGGGGTGCCAGATACGCAGTATTTT
>.|.|TRBV9|TRBJ2-1
CASSVLGGQNNEQFF
TGTGCCAGCAGCGTTCTGGGGGGGCAAAACAATGAGCAGTTCTTC
>.|.|TRBV5-1|TRBJ2-3
CASSWGTLTTDTQYF
TGCGCCAGCAGCTGGGGGACACTTACCACAGATACGCAGTATTTT
>TRBD1|.|TRBV7-2|TRBJ1-1
CASSTMGQRNTEAFF
TGTGCCAGCAGCACCATGGGACAGAGGAACACTGAAGCTTTCTTT
>.|.|TRBV5-8|TRBJ1-4
CASSLVSPSSNEKLFF
TGTGCCAGCAGCTTGGTCTCGCCAAGCTCTAATGAAAAACTGTTTTTT
>TRBD1|.|TRBV28|TRBJ1-1
CASIEQGSTEAFF
TGTGCCAGCATAGAACAGGGGAGCACTGAAGCTTTCTTT
>TRBD1|once|TRBV19|TRBJ1-2
CASSIAGGFYGYTF
TGTGCCAGTAGTATAGCAGGGGGCTTTTATGGCTACACCTTC
>TRBD1|.|TRBV10-3|TRBJ2-7
CAISETGQGGSYEQYF
TGTGCCATCAGTGAGACCGGACAGGGCGGCTCCTACGAGCAGTACTTC
>.|.|TRBV7-2|TRBJ1-1
CASTAGSRQEAFF
TGTGCCAGCACCGCAGGGTCGAGGCAAGAAGCTTTCTTT
>TRBD1|few|TRBV28|TRBJ1-2
CASSFSDRSYGYTF
TGTGCCAGCAGTTTCTCGGACAGGAGTTATGGCTACACCTTC
>.|once|TRBV2|TRBJ1-1
CASSYRVVDTEAFF
TGTGCCAGCAGTTACAGGGTGGTGGACACTGAAGCTTTCTTT
>.|.|TRBV5-6|TRBJ2-5
CASSGRTSYQETQYF
TGTGCCAGCAGCGGAAGGACATCGTACCAAGAGACCCAGTACTTC
>TRBD1|.|TRBV5-6|TRBJ2-7
CASSLVDRGPGEQYF
TGTGCCAGCAGCTTGGTGGACAGGGGTCCGGGGGAGCAGTACTTC
>.|few|TRBV19|TRBJ2-3
CASSIDRGTDTQYF
TGTGCCAGTAGTATAGACAGGGGCACAGATACGCAGTATTTT
>.|.|TRBV27|TRBJ1-5
CASAGGPNQPQHF
TGTGCCAGCGCGGGAGGACCCAATCAGCCCCAGCATTTT
>TRBD1|.|TRBV2|TRBJ2-7
CASSFDRGREQYF
TGTGCCAGCAGTTTCGACAGGGGGCGCGAGCAGTACTTC
>TRBD2|.|TRBV4-1|TRBJ2-7
CASSQGGGGASYEQYF
TGCGCCAGCAGCCAAGGGGGCGGGGGGGCATCGTACGAGCAGTACTTC
>.|few|TRBV5-6|TRBJ2-1
CASSLAPVREQFF
TGTGCCAGCAGCTTGGCCCCTGTGCGTGAGCAGTTCTTC
>.|.|TRBV7-8|TRBJ1-6
CASSSLGVTGSYNSPLHF
TGTGCCAGCAGCTCCCTTGGGGTAACGGGGTCCTATAATTCACCCCTCCACTTT
>TRBD2|once|TRBV7-2|TRBJ2-5
CARSSTGTSGSATQYF
TGTGCCCGCAGCAGCACCGGGACTAGCGGGAGTGCGACCCAGTACTTC
>.|.|TRBV10-3|TRBJ1-5
CAISLDSYNQPQHF
TGTGCCATCAGTTTGGACAGCTACAATCAGCCCCAGCATTTT
>.|.|TRBV30|TRBJ1-3
CAWSPAGVSGNTIYF
TGTGCCTGGAGCCCGGCCGGGGTCTCTGGAAACACCATATATTTT
>.|.|TRBV5-1|TRBJ2-7
CASSLVREEQYF
TGCGCCAGCAGCTTGGTACGGGAAGAGCAGTACTTC
>TRBD1|.|TRBV5-1|TRBJ1-6
CASSLAGQGSYNSPLHF
TGCGCCAGCAGCTTGGCGGGACAGGGATCCTATAATTCACCCCTCCACTTT
>TRBD2|.|TRBV6-1|TRBJ2-2
CASIPGLLTGELFF
TGTGCCAGCATCCCGGGACTACTCACCGGGGAGCTGTTTTTT
>TRBD1|.|TRBV5-1|TRBJ1-1
CASKRGTGTEAFF
TGCGCCAGCAAAAGGGGGACAGGGACTGAAGCTTTCTTT
>.|.|TRBV4-3|TRBJ2-5
CASSQRGPQETQYF
TGCGCCAGCAGCCAGCGGGGGCCCCAAGAGACCCAGTACTTC
>.|.|TRBV5-1|TRBJ2-5
CASSQGGETQYF
TGCGCCAGCAGCCAAGGGGGAGAGACCCAGTACTTC
>.|.|TRBV30|TRBJ2-3
CAWSVQSGDTQYF
TGTGCCTGGAGTGTCCAGTCTGGAGATACGCAGTATTTT
>.|.|TRBV21-1|TRBJ2-3
CASASGGEGGTDTQYF
TGTGCCAGCGCAAGTGGGGGGGAAGGGGGCACAGATACGCAGTATTTT
>.|.|TRBV4-1|TRBJ1-2
CASSQVQGEGYTF
TGCGCCAGCAGCCAAGTCCAGGGTGAGGGCTACACCTTC
>.|once|TRBV5-1|TRBJ1-1
CASSLDTARNTEAFF
TGCGCCAGCAGCTTGGACACAGCACGGAACACTGAAGCTTTCTTT
>.|.|TRBV9|TRBJ2-7
CASSIFPGHEYEQYF
TGTGCCAGCAGCATTTTTCCGGGACACGAATACGAGCAGTACTTC